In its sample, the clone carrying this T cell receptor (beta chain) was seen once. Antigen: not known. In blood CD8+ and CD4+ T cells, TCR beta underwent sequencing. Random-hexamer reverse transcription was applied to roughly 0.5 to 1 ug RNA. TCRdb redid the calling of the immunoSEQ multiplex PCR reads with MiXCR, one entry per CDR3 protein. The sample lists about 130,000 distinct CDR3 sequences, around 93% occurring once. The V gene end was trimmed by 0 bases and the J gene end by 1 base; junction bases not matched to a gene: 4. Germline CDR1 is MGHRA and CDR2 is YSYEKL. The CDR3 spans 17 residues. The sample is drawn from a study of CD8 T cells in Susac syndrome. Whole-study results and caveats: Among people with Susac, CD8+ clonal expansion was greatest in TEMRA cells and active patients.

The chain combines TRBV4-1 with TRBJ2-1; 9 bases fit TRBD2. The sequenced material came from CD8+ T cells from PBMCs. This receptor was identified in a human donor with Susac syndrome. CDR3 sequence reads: CASSQDSGLASYNEQFF. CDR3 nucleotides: TGCGCCAGCAGCCAAGATTCCGGACTAGCGTCCTACAATGAGCAGTTCTTC.